Each of the 26 T cell receptor beta chains below was sequenced from the same sample in a study of shared clonotypes between healthy human individuals. TCRdb keeps only in-frame clones here, not all; method: immunoSEQ multiplex PCR. The sample includes roughly 660,000 clones, about 92% of them seen just once. The sequenced material came from memory CD8+ T cells from PBMCs. Subset here: CD45RO+ cells pooled with CCR7-negative TemRA cells. These TCRs come from a man aged 18 to 30 in good health. Some clones in this sample may be carry-over from other donors' samples.

V and J are TRBV29-1 and TRBJ2-2; tentatively, D is TRBD2 (5 bases). The CDR3 is 13 residues long. V was clipped by 4 bases and J by 2 bases, with 8 bases between them. Germline lookup yields CDR1 SQVTM and CDR2 ANQGSEA. CDR3 DNA: TGCAGCGTTGCGACTACAAACACCGGGGAGCTGTTTTTT. Translated, it gives CSVATTNTGELFF.

The chain uses TRBV2 and TRBJ2-1; 8 bases line up with TRBD2. CDR3 size: 17 residues. CDR1 is SNHLY, CDR2 FYNNEI, per germline. Losses at the gene ends were 4 bases for V and 8 bases for J; bases not matched to a gene: 16. The CDR3 spells CASSANIAGWGKDEQFF. The CDR3, as DNA: TGTGCCAGCAGTGCTAACATAGCGGGATGGGGGAAGGATGAGCAGTTCTTC.

The chain has TRBV6-1 and TRBJ1-1; tentatively, D is TRBD1 (5 bases). This CDR3 has 13 amino acids. CDR1 is MNHNS, CDR2 SASEGT, per germline. Trimming took 6 bases from V and 3 from J, leaving 11 bases between them. CDR3 nucleotide sequence: TGTGCCAGCAGCGACCAGGGTTACACTGAAGCTTTCTTT. Protein sequence: CASSDQGYTEAFF.

The chain employs TRBV5-6 and TRBJ1-1; D may be TRBD1 (5 bases). CDR1 SGHDT and CDR2 YYEEEE come from the germline V gene. Trimming pared 0 bases from V and 3 bases from J, leaving 15 bases between. This CDR3 has 16 residues. CDR3 region: CASSLESGSLYTEAFF. CDR3 in DNA: TGTGCCAGCAGCTTGGAGTCAGGGTCCTTGTACACTGAAGCTTTCTTT.

The rearrangement uses TRBV7-9 and TRBJ1-3; D ambiguous. Trimming shortened V by 11 bases and J by 0 bases, and 8 bases separated the two germline ends. Germline-derived CDR1 and CDR2 are SEHNR and FQNEAQ (reference sequence). The CDR3 totals 12 residues. The CDR3 DNA is TGTGCCGGACGGAGCTCTGGAAACACCATATATTTT. Amino acids: CAGRSSGNTIYF.

The chain links TRBV18 to TRBJ1-2, with 7 bases identical to TRBD1. The germline gives CDR1 KGHSH, CDR2 LQKENI. V lost 0 bases and J lost 1; bases outside the gene matches: 5. The CDR3 has 16 amino acids. As DNA, the CDR3 is TGTGCCAGCTCACCACCCCCAGGGACAGATAACTATGGCTACACCTTC. Its protein product is CASSPPPGTDNYGYTF.

The chain links TRBV14 to TRBJ2-2; TRBD1 is a possible D gene (7 bases). V was pared by 4 bases and J by 5 bases, with 14 bases between. The CDR3 sequence is 15 residues long. From germline, CDR1 is SGHDN and CDR2 FVKESK. This CDR3 is CASSPLTGRTGELFF. The CDR3 DNA sequence: TGTGCCAGCAGCCCATTGACAGGGAGGACCGGGGAGCTGTTTTTT.

In nucleotides, the CDR3 is TGTGCCAGCAGGGACACCCCCTCGCGGACTGAAGCTTTCTTT. It yields the protein CASRDTPSRTEAFF. This sequence joins TRBV28 and TRBJ1-1, with D possibly TRBD1 on 5 matching bases. V lost 6 bases and J 5 bases, leaving 16 bases between the germline ends. The CDR3 is 14 amino acids. Per germline, CDR1 MDHEN and CDR2 SYDVKM.

This chain uses TRBV5-1 with TRBJ2-1, with unresolved D. V lost 0 bases and J lost 3, with 16 bases in between. Germline V gene data show CDR1 as SGHRS and CDR2 as YFSETQ. The CDR3 sequence is 17 residues long. CDR3 protein: CASSLELAITFYNEQFF. In DNA, the CDR3 is TGCGCCAGCAGCTTGGAACTGGCTATAACTTTCTACAATGAGCAGTTCTTC.

The genes are TRBV6-5 and TRBJ2-5; tentative D call: TRBD2 (7 bases). The CDR3 covers 15 residues. With 2 bases removed from V and 4 bases from J, the gap between germline ends came to 14 bases. CDR1 is MNHEY, CDR2 SVGAGI, per germline. The CDR3 loop is CASSYIRGGGETQYF. The CDR3 nucleotides are TGTGCCAGCAGTTACATAAGGGGGGGTGGAGAGACCCAGTACTTC.

This clone has a single count. V is TRBV5-1 and J is TRBJ2-7; 7 bases are shared with TRBD1. The CDR3 is 15 amino acids. Germline CDR1 SGHRS, CDR2 YFSETQ. J was trimmed by 4 bases and V by 4 bases; bases with no gene match: 11. CDR3 sequence (DNA): TGCGCCAGCAGCAAGGGACAGTATAAAACTTACGAGCAGTACTTC. This encodes CASSKGQYKTYEQYF.

The V gene is TRBV7-9, the J gene TRBJ2-5; perhaps D is TRBD1 or TRBD2 (5 bases each). Trimming left V 4 bases short and J 1 base short, with 10 bases between. In germline, CDR1 is SEHNR, CDR2 FQNEAQ (reference sequence). The CDR3 length is 14 residues. CDR3 region: CASSYGTVQETQYF. CDR3 bases: TGTGCCAGCAGCTACGGGACGGTCCAAGAGACCCAGTACTTC.

This clone was counted ten times or more. This chain joins TRBV27 and TRBJ2-2; perhaps TRBD2 as D (5 bases). The germline CDR1 and CDR2 sequences are MNHEY and SMNVEV (reference sequence). The V gene lost 8 bases and the J gene lost 9 bases, with 13 bases spanning the gap. This CDR3 has 12 residues. CDR3 in DNA: TGTGCCAGCGGGCCCGGACTCTGGGAGCTGTTTTTT. Protein: CASGPGLWELFF.

This rearrangement joins TRBV11-2 to TRBJ2-2; a weak D match, TRBD2 (5 bases). V dropped 0 bases and J dropped 9 bases, with 8 bases sitting between them. The CDR3 extends over 13 amino acids. CDR1 is SGHAT, CDR2 FQNNGV, per germline. The CDR3: CASSLEGGWELFF. CDR3 nucleotides: TGTGCCAGCAGCTTAGAAGGCGGGTGGGAGCTGTTTTTT.

The rearrangement joins TRBV4-3 to TRBJ1-2, with 10 nucleotides matching TRBD1. V lost 0 bases to trimming and J lost 8 bases; unmatched junction nucleotides: 9. This CDR3 contains 16 residues. CDR1 LGHNA and CDR2 YSLEER come from the germline V gene. CDR3 residues: CASSQEVRQGAYGYTF. The CDR3 nucleotides are TGCGCCAGCAGCCAAGAGGTTAGACAGGGGGCCTACGGCTACACCTTC.

This chain connects TRBV13 to TRBJ1-2; D might be TRBD1 (6 bases). Germline V gene data show CDR1 as PRHDT and CDR2 as FYEKMQ (reference sequence). Trimming removed 0 bases at V and 3 bases at J, with 14 bases between. CDR3 length: 16 amino acids. The DNA of the CDR3 is TGTGCCAGCAGCTTAGGGCGGGGGGCGCGCTACTATGGCTACACCTTC. Encoded protein: CASSLGRGARYYGYTF.

This chain joins TRBV28 and TRBJ2-5, with 9 bases identical to TRBD1. This CDR3 region has 15 residues. Looked up from germline, CDR1 is MDHEN and CDR2 is SYDVKM. V dropped 3 bases and J dropped 2; count of bases not matched to a gene: 4. The CDR3 region has the DNA TGTGCCAGCAGTTTCTCGGGACAGGGACAAGAGACCCAGTACTTC. It translates to CASSFSGQGQETQYF.

The rearrangement uses TRBV28 and TRBJ1-2, with TRBD1 matching over 9 bases. J gave up 7 bases and V 5 bases, and 14 bases lay outside the gene matches. In germline, CDR1 is MDHEN, CDR2 SYDVKM. This CDR3 region has 16 residues. CDR3 nucleotides: TGTGCCAGCAGTCCCCGGGGGATAAGGACAGGGGTTGGCTACACCTTC. It specifies CASSPRGIRTGVGYTF.

This rearrangement joins TRBV4-1 to TRBJ2-5, with 9 positions matching TRBD2. The germline CDR1 and CDR2 sequences are MGHRA and YSYEKL. V was pared by 1 base and J by 3 bases, with 9 bases of the junction left unmatched. This CDR3 spans 17 amino acids. CDR3 in amino acids: CASSQVGLTSGKETQYF. DNA of the CDR3: TGCGCCAGCAGCCAAGTTGGGTTGACTAGCGGAAAAGAGACCCAGTACTTC.

The V and J genes are TRBV28 and TRBJ2-1; perhaps TRBD1 as D (5 bases). CDR1 and CDR2 from the germline V gene are MDHEN and SYDVKM. The V gene lost 3 bases and the J gene lost 5 bases, with 8 bases spanning the gap. This CDR3 region has 13 residues. The CDR3 DNA reads as TGTGCCAGCAGTTTCGACAGTGACAATGAGCAGTTCTTC. This translates into CASSFDSDNEQFF.

The table lists this clone with a count of one. This sequence joins TRBV5-6 and TRBJ2-5; 8 bases are a match to TRBD2. Germline CDR1 SGHDT, CDR2 YYEEEE. The V and J ends lost 5 bases and 4 bases, in that order; junction bases with no gene match: 13. The CDR3 has 16 amino acids. The CDR3 sequence is CASSSPGSGVGETQYF. The CDR3, as DNA: TGTGCCAGCAGTTCCCCGGGTAGCGGGGTGGGAGAGACCCAGTACTTC.

The rearrangement uses TRBV4-1 and TRBJ1-2; D perhaps matches TRBD1 (5 bases). V was shortened by 4 bases and J by 5 bases, with 20 bases between the two germline ends. Germline CDR1 is MGHRA and CDR2 is YSYEKL. The CDR3 length is 16 residues. CDR3 coding DNA: TGCGCCAGCAGCCTCCCCTGGGGGGACCGGGGGTATGGCTACACCTTC. The encoded protein is CASSLPWGDRGYGYTF.

The chain employs TRBV4-1 and TRBJ2-5; 12 positions match TRBD2. The CDR3 runs 20 residues. The J segment lost 5 bases and the V segment lost 3 bases, leaving 19 bases of the junction unmatched. Looked up from germline, CDR1 is MGHRA and CDR2 is YSYEKL. DNA of the CDR3: TGCGCCAGCAGCCACCTGGCGGAGTCTAGCGGGAGGGGGCCAGGGGAGACCCAGTACTTC. Its protein product is CASSHLAESSGRGPGETQYF.

The rearrangement uses TRBV28 and TRBJ2-5; TRBD2 matches 11 bases. The germline V gene has CDR1 MDHEN and CDR2 SYDVKM. V was clipped by 5 bases and J by 0 bases; unmatched bases: 11. The length of the CDR3 is 18 residues. CDR3 region: CASSPRGAGLADQETQYF. The CDR3 DNA sequence: TGTGCCAGCAGTCCTCGCGGGGCGGGACTAGCGGACCAAGAGACCCAGTACTTC.

The chain is built from TRBV7-2 and TRBJ1-1; D gene ambiguous. The germline V gene encodes CDR1 SGHTA and CDR2 FQGNSA. The CDR3 consists of 15 residues. The V and J ends lost 1 base and 0 bases respectively, with 9 bases between them. CDR3 DNA: TGTGCCAGCAGCTTAGTTCGACCCATGAACACTGAAGCTTTCTTT. It codes for CASSLVRPMNTEAFF.

Concerning this clone: The junction does not match germline at one end; this may be a read error. Additional DNA sequences in this sample encode the identical CDR3. This rearrangement joins TRBV2 to TRBJ2-7; TRBD1 agrees at 8 bases. CDR3 length: 15 amino acids. CDR1 is SNHLY, CDR2 FYNNEI, per germline. CDR3 loop: CASSEGGTGSYEQYF. CDR3 nucleotides: TGTGCCAGCAGTGAAGGGGGGACAGGCTCCTACGAGCAATACTTC.